A single sample is the source of the 28 T cell receptor beta chains below, sequenced in a study of OX40 agonist ivuxolimab in advanced cancers. Profiling relied on immunoSEQ multiplex PCR, and the TCRdb table lists in-frame clones only, not all of them. The sample holds about 22,000 clones, approximately 84% seen once. The sample consisted of CD4+ or CD8+ T cells sorted from blood, taken in a trial of the OX40 agonist ivuxolimab. Receptor source: an adult with an advanced solid tumor such as melanoma, head and neck, liver or kidney cancer.

The chain combines TRBV25-1 with TRBJ2-5; D may be TRBD1 (6 bases). The CDR3 consists of 14 residues. Trimming stripped 4 bases from V and 2 bases from J, with 11 bases between. In germline, CDR1 is MGHDK, CDR2 SYGVNS. The CDR3 DNA reads as TGTGCCAGCAGTGGCCGGGACACACAAGAGACCCAGTACTTC. Its protein product is CASSGRDTQETQYF. Together with reference TRBV25-1 and TRBJ2-5, the CDR3 gives the full variable domain: EADIYQTPRYLVIGTGKKITLECSQTMGHDKMYWYQQDPGMELHLIHYSYGVNSTEKGDLSSESTVSRIRTEHFPLTLESARPSHTSQYLCASSGRDTQETQYFGPGTRLLVL.

This chain links TRBV28 with TRBJ2-2; D uncertain. Germline V CDR1 and CDR2: MDHEN, SYDVKM. Trimming took off 3 bases at V and 6 bases at J, with 11 bases between the two ends. The CDR3 length is 14 residues. The CDR3 region has the DNA TGTGCCAGCAGTTTTTCCAGGTTGCCCGGGGAGCTGTTTTTT. Translated: CASSFSRLPGELFF. Together with reference TRBV28 and TRBJ2-2, the CDR3 gives the full variable domain: DVKVTQSSRYLVKRTGEKVFLECVQDMDHENMFWYRQDPGLGLRLIYFSYDVKMKEKGDIPEGYSVSREKKERFSLILESASTNQTSMYLCASSFSRLPGELFFGEGSRLTVL.

As concerns this clone: At one of its ends the junction is not consistent with the germline gene, which may arise from a read error. The chain employs TRBV5-1 and TRBJ2-6, with TRBD1 matching 10 bases. Germline loops: CDR1 SGHRS, CDR2 YFSETQ. The CDR3 totals 18 residues. The CDR3 bases are TGCGCCAGCAGGGGGACCGGGACAGGGGCCTATGGGACCAACGTCCTGACTTTC. Protein: CASRGTGTGAYGTNVLTF.

The V and J genes are TRBV6-5 and TRBJ2-3; unclear D gene. Germline V gives CDR1 MNHEY, CDR2 SVGAGI. The CDR3 contains 13 residues. V lost 4 bases and J 6 bases, leaving 11 bases between the germline ends. CDR3 sequence: CASSLNPSDTQYF. DNA for the CDR3: TGTGCCAGCAGTTTGAACCCGTCCGATACGCAGTATTTT.

The chain is built from TRBV11-2 and TRBJ1-2; D is uncertain. Germline-derived CDR1 and CDR2 are SGHAT and FQNNGV. Trimming removed 4 bases at V and 8 bases at J, with 11 bases between. The CDR3 runs to 12 residues. For the CDR3, the DNA is TGTGCCAGCAGCTCCCCTTTGGGGGGCTACACCTTC. It encodes CASSSPLGGYTF.

This sequence joins TRBV28 and TRBJ2-3, with D hard to call. The germline V gene encodes CDR1 MDHEN and CDR2 SYDVKM. With 3 bases removed from V and 5 bases from J, the gap between germline ends came to 12 bases. CDR3 length: 14 amino acids. In DNA, the CDR3 is TGTGCCAGCAGTTTGGATAGGATCAAAGATACGCAGTATTTT. Encoded protein: CASSLDRIKDTQYF.

Within the sample, this clone is medium-sized. This chain uses TRBV5-4 with TRBJ2-7, with D possibly TRBD1 on 5 matching bases. Germline V gene sequence: CDR1 SGHNT, CDR2 YYREEE (reference sequence). V lost 4 bases and J 7 bases, leaving 12 bases between the germline ends. The CDR3 spans 12 residues. DNA for the CDR3: TGTGCCAGCAGCATCCAGGGTTGGGAGCAGTACTTC. Its translation: CASSIQGWEQYF. Full variable domain (remainder filled in from reference TRBV5-4 and TRBJ2-7): ETGVTQSPTHLIKTRGQQVTLRCSSQSGHNTVSWYQQALGQGPQFIFQYYREEENGRGNFPPRFSGLQFPNYSSELNVNALELDDSALYLCASSIQGWEQYFGPGTRLTVT.

As concerns this clone: One end of the junction is discordant with germline, which a read error may explain. CDR3 sequence reads: CASSLGDISSF. The CDR3 DNA reads as TGTGCCAGCAGCTTAGGGGATATTTCCAGCTTC. The chain joins TRBV11-2 to TRBJ2-7; D call uncertain. CDR3 length: 11 amino acids. Germline lookup yields CDR1 SGHAT and CDR2 FQNNGV.

This clone was counted ten times or more. The chain recombines TRBV9 with TRBJ2-7, with 7 bases that match TRBD2. Trimming took 2 bases from V and 4 from J; bases not matched to a gene: 6. Germline V gene lookup returns CDR1 SGDLS and CDR2 YYNGEE. This CDR3 contains 14 residues. CDR3 sequence reads: CASSVGTTEYEQYF. The CDR3 DNA follows: TGTGCCAGCAGCGTGGGGACTACGGAATACGAGCAGTACTTC. Drawing the rest from reference TRBV9 and TRBJ2-7, the complete variable domain is DSGVTQTPKHLITATGQRVTLRCSPRSGDLSVYWYQQSLDQGLQFLIQYYNGEERAKGNILERFSAQQFPDLHSELNLSSLELGDSALYFCASSVGTTEYEQYFGPGTRLTVT.

The gene calls are TRBV5-4 and TRBJ1-1, with D tentatively TRBD1 (5 bases). There are 14 residues in the CDR3. Germline V lookup: CDR1 SGHNT, CDR2 YYREEE (reference sequence). V gave up 1 base and J gave up 0 bases, with 7 bases separating them. The CDR3 DNA follows: TGTGCCAGCAGCTTGTCAGGGATGAACACTGAAGCTTTCTTT. It encodes CASSLSGMNTEAFF.

The V and J genes are TRBV29-1 and TRBJ1-2, with D unresolved. This CDR3 region has 13 residues. CDR1 is SQVTM and CDR2 is ANQGSEA in the germline V gene. V gave up 0 bases and J gave up 6 bases, with 11 bases separating them. CDR3: CSVEDWSPDGYTF. The CDR3 DNA reads as TGCAGCGTTGAAGATTGGAGCCCGGATGGCTACACCTTC.

The V and J genes are TRBV5-4 and TRBJ2-2, with D possibly matching TRBD1 (6 bases). This CDR3 is built from 13 residues. The germline CDR1 and CDR2 sequences are SGHNT and YYREEE (reference sequence). The ends were cut back, 10 bases at V and 3 bases at J, with 13 bases in the middle. For the CDR3, the DNA is TGTGCCGCCATAGACAGGTACACCGGGGAGCTGTTTTTT. This gives the protein CAAIDRYTGELFF.

The chain carries TRBV13 and TRBJ2-3; D perhaps matches TRBD1 (6 bases). Trimming removed 3 bases at V and 8 bases at J, with 21 bases between. Germline V CDR1 and CDR2: PRHDT, FYEKMQ (reference sequence). The CDR3 runs 16 residues. CDR3 region: CASSLSLTPARGTQYF. In DNA, the CDR3 is TGTGCCAGCAGCTTGTCGCTTACCCCAGCCAGGGGTACGCAGTATTTT.

The genes are TRBV7-9 and TRBJ2-2; a possible D gene is TRBD2 (5 bases). Germline-derived CDR1 and CDR2 are SEHNR and FQNEAQ (reference sequence). V lost 6 bases and J 0 bases, leaving 14 bases between the germline ends. The CDR3 length is 16 residues. CDR3 in amino acids: CASSSGIPTNTGELFF. The CDR3 coding sequence is TGTGCCAGCAGTTCGGGAATTCCGACGAACACCGGGGAGCTGTTTTTT.

The chain recombines TRBV14 with TRBJ1-6, with D hard to call. Trimming pared 4 bases from V and 1 base from J, leaving 8 bases between. Germline V CDR1 and CDR2: SGHDN, FVKESK. The CDR3 loop spans 15 amino acids. The CDR3 loop reads CASSPNWSYNSPLHF. The CDR3 DNA follows: TGTGCCAGCAGCCCTAATTGGTCCTATAATTCACCCCTCCACTTT.

CDR3 residues: CASSVLRDRGHEQFF. In DNA, the CDR3 is TGTGCCAGCAGTGTTCTCCGTGACAGGGGCCATGAGCAGTTCTTC. This chain links TRBV6-1 with TRBJ2-1; 8 bases match TRBD1. With V trimmed by 4 bases and J by 8 bases, 10 bases remained unmatched. This CDR3 is built from 15 residues. The germline CDR1 and CDR2 sequences are MNHNS and SASEGT.

The J gene is TRBJ2-7, the V gene TRBV29-1; D unresolved. V gave up 5 bases and J gave up 6 bases, with 11 bases separating them. Germline V gene data show CDR1 as SQVTM and CDR2 as ANQGSEA. The CDR3 spans 11 residues. CDR3 DNA sequence: TGCAGCGTTAGTTGGGGTCCCGAGCAGTACTTC. Encoded protein: CSVSWGPEQYF.

This CDR3 reads CASSPPLAGVEGPQETQYF. The CDR3 DNA reads as TGTGCCAGCAGCCCGCCACTAGCGGGAGTTGAGGGCCCCCAAGAGACCCAGTACTTC. V is TRBV7-6 and J is TRBJ2-5, with TRBD2 matching over 11 bases. Germline CDR1 and CDR2: SGHVS and FNYEAQ. V lost 5 bases to trimming and J lost 1 base; unmatched junction nucleotides: 15. The CDR3 is 19 residues long. Filled out from reference TRBV7-6 and TRBJ2-5, the complete variable domain reads GAGVSQSPRYKVTKRGQDVALRCDPISGHVSLYWYRQALGQGPEFLTYFNYEAQQDKSGLPNDRFSAERPEGSISTLTIQRTEQRDSAMYRCASSPPLAGVEGPQETQYFGPGTRLLVL.

As concerns this clone: With a much larger clone just one base away, this may be a read error. Other DNA sequences of this sample code for an identical CDR3. This rearrangement joins TRBV14 to TRBJ1-2; a possible D gene is TRBD1 (6 bases). This CDR3 spans 14 amino acids. Germline assignment: CDR1 SGHDN and CDR2 FVKESK. The CDR3 is CASTPPGHNYGYTF. The DNA for the CDR3 is TGTGCTAGCACCCCGCCGGGACACAACTATGGCTACACCTTC.

V gene TRBV6-6 combines with J gene TRBJ1-6, with D possibly matching TRBD1 (6 bases). The CDR3 contains 15 residues. Trimming pared 6 bases from V and 6 bases from J, leaving 15 bases between. CDR1 MNHNY and CDR2 SVGAGI come from the germline V gene (reference sequence). CDR3 in amino acids: CASSPAGGPNSPLHF. The CDR3 bases are TGTGCCAGCAGCCCCGCCGGGGGGCCTAATTCACCCCTCCACTTT.

The gene calls are TRBV27 and TRBJ1-1; the D gene is possibly TRBD1 (6 bases). Trimming pared 5 bases from V and 8 bases from J, leaving 18 bases between. The CDR3 spans 14 residues. CDR1 MNHEY and CDR2 SMNVEV come from the germline V gene (reference sequence). CDR3 loop: CASSPAGTTAEAFF. The CDR3 DNA follows: TGTGCCAGCAGTCCAGCCGGGACAACAGCAGAAGCTTTCTTT.

The chain combines TRBV25-1 with TRBJ1-3; D not certain. This CDR3 comprises 17 residues. Trimming took 4 bases from V and 0 from J, leaving 16 bases between them. CDR1 and CDR2 from the germline V gene are MGHDK and SYGVNS. The CDR3 here is CASSALTGTSSGNTIYF. DNA of the CDR3: TGTGCCAGCAGTGCCCTGACGGGAACATCCTCTGGAAACACCATATATTTT.

The chain employs TRBV13 and TRBJ2-1; 10 positions agree with TRBD2. CDR3 length: 14 amino acids. V gave up 5 bases and J gave up 6 bases; unmatched junction bases: 4. CDR1 and CDR2 from the germline V gene are PRHDT and FYEKMQ (reference sequence). The CDR3 here is CASSPLAGLNEQFF. In DNA form, the CDR3 reads TGTGCCAGCAGCCCACTAGCGGGGCTCAATGAGCAGTTCTTC.

This chain uses TRBV5-3 with TRBJ2-7; no firm D call. TRBV5-3 qualifies as an ORF whose function is uncertain. V lost 6 bases to trimming and J lost 4 bases, with 20 bases between them. The CDR3 covers 15 residues. Here the CDR3 DNA reads TGTGCCAGAAACCGAAGTGCGGAGTTCAGATACGAGCAGTACTTC. This codes for CARNRSAEFRYEQYF.

This clone was found once. The genes are TRBV2 and TRBJ2-1; no definite D call. The CDR3 spans 14 residues. Germline CDR1 and CDR2: SNHLY and FYNNEI. The ends were cut back, 4 bases at V and 4 bases at J, with 11 bases in the middle. CDR3 sequence reads: CASSVVLSYNEQFF. The CDR3 DNA reads as TGTGCCAGCAGTGTAGTTCTGTCTTACAATGAGCAGTTCTTC.

The chain recombines TRBV4-1 with TRBJ2-1, with TRBD2 as a possible D gene (6 bases). The CDR3 totals 17 residues. The germline V and J ends were trimmed by 2 bases and 0 bases, with 14 bases remaining between them. The V gene's germline CDR1 is MGHRA and CDR2 YSYEKL. The CDR3 DNA sequence: TGCGCCAGCAGCCAACATCTTGCGGGGAGCTCCTACAATGAGCAGTTCTTC. Protein: CASSQHLAGSSYNEQFF.

The rearrangement joins TRBV19 to TRBJ1-2; TRBD1 is a possible D gene (5 bases). CDR1 and CDR2 from the germline V gene are LNHDA and SQIVND (reference sequence). The CDR3 consists of 14 residues. Trimming stripped 9 bases from V and 2 bases from J, with 16 bases between. In nucleotides, the CDR3 is TGTGCCAGCGCGGCGGGGCCGCTAAACTATGGCTACACCTTC. It yields the protein CASAAGPLNYGYTF.

The chain has TRBV2 and TRBJ2-3; D possibly matches TRBD1 or TRBD2 (5 bases each). CDR1 SNHLY and CDR2 FYNNEI come from the germline V gene. This CDR3 has 15 amino acids. Trimming cost V 3 bases and J 5 bases, with 15 bases left between them. CDR3: CASSDFRQGRDTQYF. The CDR3 DNA follows: TGTGCCAGCAGTGACTTTCGGCAGGGACGAGATACGCAGTATTTT.